Detailed here is one TCR beta chain. Sequencing was performed with immunoSEQ multiplex PCR; in TCRdb, only in-frame clones are kept and a portion is missing. The sample records some 40,000 clones, around nine tenths being singletons. This record comes from a study of blood T cell repertoires in COVID-19. About the study: T cells, B-cell-depleted T cells, or PBMCs provided the cDNA or gDNA that served as material.

The CDR3 is made up of 16 amino acids. The V end lost 6 bases, the J end lost 5 bases, and 22 bases lay between the germline ends. CDR1 and CDR2 (germline): LNHDA, SQIVND (reference sequence). The clonotype was recovered from a human donor in a cohort sampled during active COVID-19. The chain uses TRBV19 and TRBJ1-2; unclear D gene. Sample: peripheral blood. The CDR3: CASSTTAGRGPYGYTF. DNA for the CDR3: TGTGCCAGTAGCACCACTGCGGGTCGAGGCCCATATGGCTACACCTTC.